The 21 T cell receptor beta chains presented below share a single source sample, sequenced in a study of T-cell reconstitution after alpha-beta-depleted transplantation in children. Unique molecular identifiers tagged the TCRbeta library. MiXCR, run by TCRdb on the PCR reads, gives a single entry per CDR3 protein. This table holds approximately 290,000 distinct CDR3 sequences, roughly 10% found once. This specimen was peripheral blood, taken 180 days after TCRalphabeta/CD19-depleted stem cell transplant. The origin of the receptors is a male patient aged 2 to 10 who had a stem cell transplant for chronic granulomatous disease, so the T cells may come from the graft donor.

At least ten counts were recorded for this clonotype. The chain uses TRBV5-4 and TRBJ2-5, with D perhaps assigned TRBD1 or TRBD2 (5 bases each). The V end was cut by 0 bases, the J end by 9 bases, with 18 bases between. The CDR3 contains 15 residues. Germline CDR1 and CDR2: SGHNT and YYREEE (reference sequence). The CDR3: CASSLDLRDLGPQYF. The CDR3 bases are TGTGCCAGCAGCTTGGATCTCCGGGACCTCGGACCCCAGTACTTC.

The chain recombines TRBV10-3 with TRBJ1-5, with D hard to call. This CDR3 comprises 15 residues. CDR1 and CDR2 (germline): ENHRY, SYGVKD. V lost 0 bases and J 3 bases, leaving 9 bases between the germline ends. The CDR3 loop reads CAISESRRINQPQHF. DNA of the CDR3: TGTGCCATCAGTGAGTCGAGGCGGATCAATCAGCCCCAGCATTTT.

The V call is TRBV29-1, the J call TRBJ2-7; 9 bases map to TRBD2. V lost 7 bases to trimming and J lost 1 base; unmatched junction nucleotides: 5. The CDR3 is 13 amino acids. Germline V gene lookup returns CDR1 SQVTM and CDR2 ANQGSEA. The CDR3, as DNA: TGCAGCGGGGGAGCGGGGGGATCCTACGAGCAGTACTTC. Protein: CSGGAGGSYEQYF.

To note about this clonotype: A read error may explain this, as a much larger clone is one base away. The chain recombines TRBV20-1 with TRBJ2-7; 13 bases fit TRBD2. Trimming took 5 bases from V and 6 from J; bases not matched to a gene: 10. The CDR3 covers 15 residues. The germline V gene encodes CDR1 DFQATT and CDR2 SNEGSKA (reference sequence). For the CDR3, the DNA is TGCAGTGCTCGCGGACTAGCGGGAGTCGTCGGCGAGCAGTACTTC. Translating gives CSARGLAGVVGEQYF.

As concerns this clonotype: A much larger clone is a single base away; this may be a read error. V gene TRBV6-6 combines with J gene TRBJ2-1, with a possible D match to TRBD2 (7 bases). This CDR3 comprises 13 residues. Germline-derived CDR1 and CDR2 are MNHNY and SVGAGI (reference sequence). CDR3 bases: TGCGCAACCGCGGGGGCCACGCACAATGAGCAGTTCTTC. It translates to CATAGATHNEQFF.

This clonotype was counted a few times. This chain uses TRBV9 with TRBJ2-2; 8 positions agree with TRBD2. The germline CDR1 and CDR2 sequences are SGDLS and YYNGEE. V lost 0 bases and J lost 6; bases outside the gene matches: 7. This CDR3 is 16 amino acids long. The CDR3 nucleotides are TGTGCCAGCAGCGTAGAGGGGGGACTAGTCCCCGGGGAGCTGTTTTTT. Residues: CASSVEGGLVPGELFF. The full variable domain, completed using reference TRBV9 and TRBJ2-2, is DSGVTQTPKHLITATGQRVTLRCSPRSGDLSVYWYQQSLDQGLQFLIQYYNGEERAKGNILERFSAQQFPDLHSELNLSSLELGDSALYFCASSVEGGLVPGELFFGEGSRLTVL.

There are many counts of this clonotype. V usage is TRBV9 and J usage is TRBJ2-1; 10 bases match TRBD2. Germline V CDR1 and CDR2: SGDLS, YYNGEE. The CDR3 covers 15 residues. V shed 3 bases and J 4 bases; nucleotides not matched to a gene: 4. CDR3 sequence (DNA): TGTGCCAGCAGCGCTACTAGCGGGGCTTACAATGAGCAGTTCTTC. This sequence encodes CASSATSGAYNEQFF. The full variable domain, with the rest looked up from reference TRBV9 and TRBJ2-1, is DSGVTQTPKHLITATGQRVTLRCSPRSGDLSVYWYQQSLDQGLQFLIQYYNGEERAKGNILERFSAQQFPDLHSELNLSSLELGDSALYFCASSATSGAYNEQFFGPGTRLTVL.

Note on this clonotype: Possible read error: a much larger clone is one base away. The chain's CDR3 is CASSLALYVTQYF. CDR3 sequence (DNA): TGTGCCAGCAGCTTGGCGCTATATGTTACGCAGTATTTT. The V gene is TRBV5-8, the J gene TRBJ2-3; D is uncertain. Germline CDR1 SGHTS, CDR2 YDEGEE. Trimming removed 0 bases from V and 8 bases from J, with 10 bases in between. The CDR3 consists of 13 residues. Based on the CDR3 plus reference TRBV5-8 and TRBJ2-3, the full variable domain is EAGVTQSPTHLIKTRGQQATLRCSPISGHTSVYWYQQALGLGLQFLLWYDEGEERNRGNFPPRFSGRQFPNYSSELNVNALELEDSALYLCASSLALYVTQYFGPGTRLTVL.

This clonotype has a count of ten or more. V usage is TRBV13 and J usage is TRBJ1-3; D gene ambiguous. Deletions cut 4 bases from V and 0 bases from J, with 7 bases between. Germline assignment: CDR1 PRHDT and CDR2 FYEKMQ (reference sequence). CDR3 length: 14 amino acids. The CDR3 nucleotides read TGTGCCAGCAGCTCGCCCTCCTCTGGAAACACCATATATTTT. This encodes CASSSPSSGNTIYF.

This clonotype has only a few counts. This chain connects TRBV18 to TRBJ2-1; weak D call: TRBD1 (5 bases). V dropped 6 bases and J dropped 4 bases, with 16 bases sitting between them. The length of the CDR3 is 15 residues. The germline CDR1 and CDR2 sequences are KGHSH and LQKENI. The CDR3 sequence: CASSPRTRSYNEQFF. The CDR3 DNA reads TGTGCCAGCTCGCCCCGGACACGTTCGTACAATGAGCAGTTCTTC.

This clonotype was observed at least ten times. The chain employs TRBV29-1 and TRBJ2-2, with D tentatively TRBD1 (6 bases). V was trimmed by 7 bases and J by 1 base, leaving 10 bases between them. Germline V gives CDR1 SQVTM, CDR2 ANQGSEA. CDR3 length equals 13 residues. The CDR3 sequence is CSAPDRNTGELFF. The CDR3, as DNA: TGCAGCGCCCCGGACAGGAACACCGGGGAGCTGTTTTTT.

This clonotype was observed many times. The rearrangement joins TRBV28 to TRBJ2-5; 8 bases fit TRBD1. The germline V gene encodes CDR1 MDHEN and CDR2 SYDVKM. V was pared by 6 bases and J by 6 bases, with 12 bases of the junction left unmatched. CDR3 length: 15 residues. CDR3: CASSHGQGDRKTQYF. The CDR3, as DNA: TGTGCCAGCAGCCACGGACAGGGAGATAGGAAGACCCAGTACTTC.

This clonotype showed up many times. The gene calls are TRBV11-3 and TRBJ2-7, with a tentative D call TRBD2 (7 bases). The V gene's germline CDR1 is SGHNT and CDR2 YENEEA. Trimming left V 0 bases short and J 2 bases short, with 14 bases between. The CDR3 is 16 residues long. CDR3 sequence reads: CASSLDTRGQAYEQYF. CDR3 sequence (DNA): TGTGCCAGCAGCTTAGATACGCGGGGGCAAGCCTACGAGCAGTACTTC.

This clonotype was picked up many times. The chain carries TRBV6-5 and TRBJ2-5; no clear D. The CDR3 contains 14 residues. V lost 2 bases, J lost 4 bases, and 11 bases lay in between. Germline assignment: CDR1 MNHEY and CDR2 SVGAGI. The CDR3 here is CASSYVPTRETQYF. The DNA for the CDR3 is TGTGCCAGCAGTTACGTCCCCACAAGAGAGACCCAGTACTTC.

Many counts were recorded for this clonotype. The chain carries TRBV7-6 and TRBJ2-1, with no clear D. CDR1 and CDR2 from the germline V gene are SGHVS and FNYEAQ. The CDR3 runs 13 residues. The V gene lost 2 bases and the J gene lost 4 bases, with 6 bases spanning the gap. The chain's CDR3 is CASSLRMYNEQFF. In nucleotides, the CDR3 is TGTGCCAGCAGCTTACGGATGTACAATGAGCAGTTCTTC.

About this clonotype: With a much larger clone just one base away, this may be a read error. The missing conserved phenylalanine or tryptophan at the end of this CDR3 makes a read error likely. The CDR3 loop reads CASRRVAGGPFGELFS. DNA for the CDR3: TGTGCCAGCAGACGGGTAGCGGGAGGGCCTTTCGGGGAGCTGTTTTCT. The V gene is TRBV28, the J gene TRBJ2-2; 11 positions agree with TRBD2. CDR3 length: 16 residues. V gave up 6 bases and J gave up 7 bases; unmatched junction bases: 10. CDR1 is MDHEN, CDR2 SYDVKM, per germline.

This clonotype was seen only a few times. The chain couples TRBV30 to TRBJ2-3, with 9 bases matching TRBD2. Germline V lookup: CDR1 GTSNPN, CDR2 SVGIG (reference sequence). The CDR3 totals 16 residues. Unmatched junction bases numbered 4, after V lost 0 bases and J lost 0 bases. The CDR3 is CAWSVHTSGSTDTQYF. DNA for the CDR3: TGTGCCTGGAGTGTACACACTAGCGGGAGCACAGATACGCAGTATTTT.

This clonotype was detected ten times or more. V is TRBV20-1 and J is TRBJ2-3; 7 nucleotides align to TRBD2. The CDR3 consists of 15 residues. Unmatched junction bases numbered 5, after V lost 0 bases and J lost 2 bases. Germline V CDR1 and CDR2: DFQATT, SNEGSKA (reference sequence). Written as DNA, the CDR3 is TGCAGTGCTAGAGATCAGGGAGGGCACACAGATACGCAGTATTTT. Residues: CSARDQGGHTDTQYF.

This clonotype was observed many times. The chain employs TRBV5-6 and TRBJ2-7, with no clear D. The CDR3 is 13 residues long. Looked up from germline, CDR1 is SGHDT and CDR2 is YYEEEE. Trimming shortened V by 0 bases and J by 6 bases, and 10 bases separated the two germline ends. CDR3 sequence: CASSLEVGSEQYF. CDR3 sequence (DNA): TGTGCCAGCAGCTTGGAGGTGGGCTCCGAGCAGTACTTC.

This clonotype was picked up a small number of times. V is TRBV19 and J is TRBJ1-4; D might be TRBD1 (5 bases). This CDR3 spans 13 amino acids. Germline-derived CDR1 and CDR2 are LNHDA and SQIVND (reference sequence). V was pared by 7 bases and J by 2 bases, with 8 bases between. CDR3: CASNWGTNEKLFF. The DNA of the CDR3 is TGTGCCAGTAACTGGGGGACTAATGAAAAACTGTTTTTT.

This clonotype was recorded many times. CDR3 residues: CASSGSLREGSYEQYF. The DNA for the CDR3 is TGTGCCAGCAGTGGCTCTCTGCGGGAGGGGTCCTACGAGCAGTACTTC. The chain combines TRBV12-3 or TRBV12-4 with TRBJ2-7; 9 nucleotides agree with TRBD2. The J segment lost 1 base and the V segment lost 5 bases, leaving 9 bases of the junction unmatched. CDR3 length equals 16 residues.